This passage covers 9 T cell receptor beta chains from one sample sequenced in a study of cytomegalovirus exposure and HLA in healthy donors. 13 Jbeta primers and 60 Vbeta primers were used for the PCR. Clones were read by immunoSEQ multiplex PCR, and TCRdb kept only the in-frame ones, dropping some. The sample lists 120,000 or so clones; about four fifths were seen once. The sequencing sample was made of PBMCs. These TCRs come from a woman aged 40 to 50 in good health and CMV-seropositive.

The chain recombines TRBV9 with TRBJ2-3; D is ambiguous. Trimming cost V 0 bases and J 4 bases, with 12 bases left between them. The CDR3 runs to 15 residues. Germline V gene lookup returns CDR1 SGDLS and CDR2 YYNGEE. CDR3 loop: CASSVGGVEPDTQYF. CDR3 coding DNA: TGTGCCAGCAGCGTAGGTGGCGTGGAGCCAGATACGCAGTATTTT.

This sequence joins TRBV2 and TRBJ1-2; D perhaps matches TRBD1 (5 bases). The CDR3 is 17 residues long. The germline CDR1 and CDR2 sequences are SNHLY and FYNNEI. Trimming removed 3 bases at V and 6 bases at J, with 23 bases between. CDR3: CASSDPPRALGHDGYTF. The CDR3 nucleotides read TGTGCCAGCAGTGATCCGCCTAGGGCCTTGGGGCACGATGGCTACACCTTC.

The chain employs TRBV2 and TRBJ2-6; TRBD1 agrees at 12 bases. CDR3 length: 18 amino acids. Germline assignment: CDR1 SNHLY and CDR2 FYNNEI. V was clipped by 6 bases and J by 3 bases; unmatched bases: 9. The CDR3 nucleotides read TGTGCCAGCAGACGCCCGGGACAGGGGGCTTATGGGGCCAACGTCCTGACTTTC. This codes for CASRRPGQGAYGANVLTF.

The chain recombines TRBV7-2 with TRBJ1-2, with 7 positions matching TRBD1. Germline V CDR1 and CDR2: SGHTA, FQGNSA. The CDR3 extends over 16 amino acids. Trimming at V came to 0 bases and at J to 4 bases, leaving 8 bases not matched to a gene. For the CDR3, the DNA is TGTGCCAGCAGCTTAGCGCCGGGACAGAAGATCTATGGCTACACCTTC. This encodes CASSLAPGQKIYGYTF. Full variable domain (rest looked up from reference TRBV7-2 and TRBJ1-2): GAGVSQSPSNKVTEKGKDVELRCDPISGHTALYWYRQSLGQGLEFLIYFQGNSAPDKSGLPSDRFSAERTGGSVSTLTIQRTQQEDSAVYLCASSLAPGQKIYGYTFGSGTRLTVV.

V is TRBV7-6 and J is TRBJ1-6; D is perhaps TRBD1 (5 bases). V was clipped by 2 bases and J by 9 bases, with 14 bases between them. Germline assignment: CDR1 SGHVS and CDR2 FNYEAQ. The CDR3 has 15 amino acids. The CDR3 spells CASSLKRNGGSPLHF. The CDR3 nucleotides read TGTGCCAGCAGCTTAAAAAGAAACGGGGGTTCACCCCTCCACTTT. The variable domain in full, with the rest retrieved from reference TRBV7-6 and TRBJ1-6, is GAGVSQSPRYKVTKRGQDVALRCDPISGHVSLYWYRQALGQGPEFLTYFNYEAQQDKSGLPNDRFSAERPEGSISTLTIQRTEQRDSAMYRCASSLKRNGGSPLHFGNGTRLTVT.

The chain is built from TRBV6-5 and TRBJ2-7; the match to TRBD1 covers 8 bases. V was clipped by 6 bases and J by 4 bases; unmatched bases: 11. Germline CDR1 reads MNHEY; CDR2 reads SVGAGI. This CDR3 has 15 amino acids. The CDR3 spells CASRFLGTGEYEQYF. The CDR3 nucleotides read TGTGCCAGCAGATTCCTCGGGACAGGCGAGTACGAGCAGTACTTC.

Here the CDR3 reads CASSTGDPGYEQYF. In nucleotides, the CDR3 is TGTGCCAGTAGTACGGGAGACCCGGGCTACGAGCAGTACTTC. V is TRBV19 and J is TRBJ2-7; tentative D call: TRBD2 (6 bases). Per germline, CDR1 LNHDA and CDR2 SQIVND (reference sequence). The CDR3 consists of 14 residues. With 4 bases removed from V and 3 bases from J, the gap between germline ends came to 13 bases.

CDR3 sequence: CASSPSASGAYEQYF. The CDR3 DNA reads as TGTGCCAGCAGCCCCTCCGCTAGCGGTGCGTACGAGCAGTACTTC. This chain joins TRBV9 and TRBJ2-7, with 7 bases lining up with TRBD2. Germline CDR1 is SGDLS and CDR2 is YYNGEE. The CDR3 runs 15 residues. With V trimmed by 4 bases and J by 4 bases, 11 bases remained unmatched.

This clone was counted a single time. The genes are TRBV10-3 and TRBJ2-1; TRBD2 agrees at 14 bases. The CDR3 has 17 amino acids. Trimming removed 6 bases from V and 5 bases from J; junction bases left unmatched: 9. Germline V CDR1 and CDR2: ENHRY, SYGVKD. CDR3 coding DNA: TGTGCCATCAGACCCGGACTAGCGGGAGGATACGACAATGAGCAGTTCTTC. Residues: CAIRPGLAGGYDNEQFF.